This T cell receptor (beta chain) was recovered during a study of OX40 agonist ivuxolimab in advanced cancers. About the research overall: Each patient was given ivuxolimab into a vein every 2 weeks, at 0.01 to 10 mg/kg. Among those treated, three patients had partial responses, one with hepatocellular carcinoma and two with cutaneous melanoma. Points from the study as a whole: A proportion of nonresponders additionally exhibited low normalized T-cell clonal expansion.

This table comes from immunoSEQ multiplex PCR, and its TCRdb copy is limited to in-frame clones, with some not included. This sample carries 6,400 or so clones, under 80% of them seen once, and the ten largest clones take 25%. In regard to this clone: Its antigen remains unknown. In the same sample, other DNA sequences code for this CDR3.

Per the germline V gene, CDR1 is MDHEN and CDR2 is SYDVKM. The CDR3 has 16 amino acids. Trimming stripped 6 bases from V and 0 bases from J, with 15 bases between. V usage is TRBV28 and J usage is TRBJ1-5; D is ambiguous. Sequencing used CD4+ or CD8+ T cells sorted from blood, obtained in a trial of the OX40 agonist ivuxolimab. This clonotype was obtained from an adult with an advanced solid tumor such as melanoma, head and neck, liver or kidney cancer. CDR3 sequence reads: CASSSVGAYSNQPQHF. DNA for the CDR3: TGTGCCAGCAGCTCCGTGGGAGCTTATAGCAATCAGCCCCAGCATTTT.